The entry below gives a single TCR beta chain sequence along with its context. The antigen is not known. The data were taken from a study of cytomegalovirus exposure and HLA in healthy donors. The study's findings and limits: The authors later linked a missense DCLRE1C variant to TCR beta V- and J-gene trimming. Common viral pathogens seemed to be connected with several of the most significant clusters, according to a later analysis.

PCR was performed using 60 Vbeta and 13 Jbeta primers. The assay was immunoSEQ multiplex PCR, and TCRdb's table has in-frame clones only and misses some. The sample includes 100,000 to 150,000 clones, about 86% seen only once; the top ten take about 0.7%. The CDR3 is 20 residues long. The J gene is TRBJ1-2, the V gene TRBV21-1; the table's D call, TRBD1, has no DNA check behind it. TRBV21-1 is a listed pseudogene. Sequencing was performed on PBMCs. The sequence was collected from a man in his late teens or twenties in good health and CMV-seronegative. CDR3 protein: CASTNSYSQGDARANYGYTF. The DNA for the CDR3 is TGTGCCAGCACCAATAGCTACAGTCAGGGGGACGCGCGAGCTAACTATGGCTACACCTTC.